The source of this T cell receptor (beta chain) is a study of cytomegalovirus exposure and HLA in healthy donors. General study results and limits: Another analysis was done later, and it associated 15,000 to 20,000 TCR beta sequences with HLA alleles at 0.05 false discovery rate.

CDR1 is LNHDA, CDR2 SQIVND, per germline (reference sequence). Trimming at V came to 6 bases and at J to 0 bases, leaving 6 bases not matched to a gene. This CDR3 has 16 amino acids. The PCR made use of 60 Vbeta and 13 Jbeta primers. Clones were read by immunoSEQ multiplex PCR, and TCRdb kept only the in-frame ones, dropping some. The profile shows about 140,000 clones, approximately 80% of them singletons. To note about this clone: Its antigen is as yet unknown.

The specimen was PBMCs. This clonotype was obtained from a woman aged 40 to 50 in good health and CMV-seronegative. This chain links TRBV19 with TRBJ2-7; 12 nucleotides agree with TRBD2. Here the CDR3 DNA reads TGTGCCAGTAGCTCTCCGGGACTAGCGGGCTCCTACGAGCAGTACTTC. Its translation: CASSSPGLAGSYEQYF.